These 14 T cell receptor beta chains share one sample of origin, sequenced in a study of siplizumab effects on memory and regulatory T cells. The data were produced by immunoSEQ multiplex PCR, yet TCRdb's version contains in-frame clones alone and is incomplete. The repertoire holds about 100,000 clones, with nearly 95% as singletons. The sequenced material came from Tregs sorted from blood. These receptors were collected from a human donor in good health.

The chain recombines TRBV7-6 with TRBJ2-7; a possible D gene is TRBD1 (5 bases). Trimming removed 1 base at V and 9 bases at J, with 13 bases between. The V gene's germline CDR1 is SGHVS and CDR2 FNYEAQ. The CDR3 consists of 13 residues. CDR3 DNA: TGTGCCAGCAGCTTAGGGACAATCGAAACGCAGTACTTC. Protein product: CASSLGTIETQYF.

The J gene is TRBJ1-5, the V gene TRBV14; D uncertain. Per germline, CDR1 SGHDN and CDR2 FVKESK. Trimming pared 2 bases from V and 9 bases from J, leaving 11 bases between. The CDR3 is 13 amino acids. The CDR3 DNA reads as TGTGCCAGCAGCCAAATCCCTCGGGGGCCCCAGCATTTT. Amino acid sequence: CASSQIPRGPQHF.

V gene TRBV27 combines with J gene TRBJ2-3; TRBD2 might be the D (6 bases). Germline V lookup: CDR1 MNHEY, CDR2 SMNVEV (reference sequence). With 6 bases removed from V and 2 bases from J, the gap between germline ends came to 18 bases. This CDR3 comprises 16 residues. CDR3 bases: TGTGCCAGCAGCCCCCTATTAGCGGAGATCACAGATACGCAGTATTTT. This codes for CASSPLLAEITDTQYF.

This chain links TRBV2 with TRBJ2-1, with 10 bases matching TRBD2. Trimming took 10 bases from V and 6 from J; bases not matched to a gene: 12. The CDR3 has 15 amino acids. Looked up from germline, CDR1 is SNHLY and CDR2 is FYNNEI. DNA of the CDR3: TGTGCCACTACAAATACAGGACTAGCGGCCAATGAGCAGTTCTTC. Amino acids: CATTNTGLAANEQFF.

The chain joins TRBV19 to TRBJ1-5; TRBD1 matches at 7 bases. The V segment lost 8 bases and the J segment 6 bases; nucleotides outside the gene matches: 7. The CDR3 covers 13 residues. Germline CDR1 LNHDA, CDR2 SQIVND (reference sequence). The CDR3 DNA follows: TGTGCCAGTGGGACAGCCATTCTTCAGCCCCAGCATTTT. This encodes CASGTAILQPQHF. Drawing the rest from reference TRBV19 and TRBJ1-5, the complete variable domain is DGGITQSPKYLFRKEGQNVTLSCEQNLNHDAMYWYRQDPGQGLRLIYYSQIVNDFQKGDIAEGYSVSREKKESFPLTVTSAQKNPTAFYLCASGTAILQPQHFGDGTRLSIL.

The V and J genes are TRBV11-1 and TRBJ1-1; TRBD1 matches at 8 bases. The CDR3 sequence is 15 residues long. Germline CDR1 reads SGHAT; CDR2 reads FQDESV (reference sequence). The V gene end was trimmed by 0 bases and the J gene end by 5 bases; junction bases not matched to a gene: 5. CDR3 protein: CASSLAWQGATEAFF. The DNA for the CDR3 is TGTGCCAGCAGCTTAGCTTGGCAGGGGGCTACTGAAGCTTTCTTT.

The chain combines TRBV5-5 with TRBJ2-5; D not certain. Between the trimmed V and J ends, which lost 0 bases and 5 bases, there was a span of 11 bases. This CDR3 has 14 amino acids. Germline CDR1 and CDR2: SGHKS and YYEKEE (reference sequence). The CDR3 coding sequence is TGTGCCAGCAGCTTGGTCCCGACGAGGGAGACCCAGTACTTC. This translates into CASSLVPTRETQYF.

The chain joins TRBV5-1 to TRBJ2-3; TRBD1 matches at 10 bases. There are 14 residues in the CDR3. The V gene's germline CDR1 is SGHRS and CDR2 YFSETQ. With 3 bases clipped from V and 3 bases from J, the junction kept 1 base outside the gene matches. CDR3 protein: CASSSGQGTDTQYF. In nucleotides, the CDR3 is TGCGCCAGCAGCTCGGGACAGGGGACAGATACGCAGTATTTT.

The chain joins TRBV6-5 to TRBJ2-7; TRBD2 might be the D (6 bases). CDR3 length: 15 amino acids. CDR1 is MNHEY, CDR2 SVGAGI, per germline. V shed 2 bases and J shed 2 bases, with 13 bases lying between them. This CDR3 reads CASSYGLARTYEQYF. DNA for the CDR3: TGTGCCAGCAGTTACGGCCTAGCGCGCACCTACGAGCAGTACTTC.

V and J are TRBV6-6 and TRBJ2-5; D is uncertain. The last part of the DNA fits TRBJ2-7 better; the J call may be wrong. Germline V gene lookup returns CDR1 MNHNY and CDR2 SVGAGI (reference sequence). CDR3 length equals 12 residues. CDR3 DNA sequence: TGTGCCAGCTGGGCGCTAGTCGGCGAGCAGTACTTC. Translating gives CASWALVGEQYF.

This clone has just one count. This chain connects TRBV14 to TRBJ1-5; 9 bases agree with TRBD1. The CDR3 covers 19 residues. Germline CDR1 is SGHDN and CDR2 is FVKESK. Trimming at V came to 5 bases and at J to 4 bases, leaving 18 bases not matched to a gene. The CDR3 DNA follows: TGTGCCAGCAGCACACTAATGCGAAGAAAAGGGACAGGGAATCAGCCCCAGCATTTT. It specifies CASSTLMRRKGTGNQPQHF.

The chain joins TRBV21-1 to TRBJ1-2; TRBD1 is the table's D call, not checked against the DNA. TRBV21-1 has pseudogene status. The CDR3 runs to 15 residues. The CDR3 here is CASSPWTGYDYGYTF. Here the CDR3 DNA reads TGTGCCAGCAGCCCTTGGACAGGGTATGACTATGGCTACACCTTC.

Regarding this clone: At the DNA level, this CDR3 is encoded by other sequences in the same sample as well. DNA for the CDR3: TGTGCCAGCAGTGAATATTACGAGCAGTACTTC. This codes for CASSEYYEQYF. This chain links TRBV6-1 with TRBJ2-7; the D is unclear. V was shortened by 2 bases and J by 4 bases, with 3 bases between the two germline ends. Germline loops: CDR1 MNHNS, CDR2 SASEGT. The CDR3 length is 11 residues.

The rearrangement links TRBV7-2 to TRBJ2-1; perhaps TRBD2 as D (5 bases). Germline assignment: CDR1 SGHTA and CDR2 FQGNSA. The ends were cut back, 5 bases at V and 9 bases at J, with 20 bases in the middle. The CDR3 runs to 15 residues. The CDR3 DNA sequence: TGTGCCAGCAGCCCGGAGATGCTAACTAGTCTTGAGCAGTTCTTC. Amino acids: CASSPEMLTSLEQFF.